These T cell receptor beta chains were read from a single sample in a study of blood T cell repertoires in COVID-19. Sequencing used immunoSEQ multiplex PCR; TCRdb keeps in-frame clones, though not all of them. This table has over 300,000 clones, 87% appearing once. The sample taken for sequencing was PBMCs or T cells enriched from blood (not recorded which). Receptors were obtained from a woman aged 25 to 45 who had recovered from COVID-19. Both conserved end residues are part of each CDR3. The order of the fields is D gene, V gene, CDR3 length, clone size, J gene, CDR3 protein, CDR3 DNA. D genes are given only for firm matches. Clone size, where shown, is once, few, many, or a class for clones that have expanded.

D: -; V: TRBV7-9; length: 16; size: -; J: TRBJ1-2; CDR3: CASSLNTDTGYYGYTF; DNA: TGTGCCAGCAGCTTAAACACAGACACCGGCTACTATGGCTACACCTTC
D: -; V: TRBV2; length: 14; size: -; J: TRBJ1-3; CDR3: CASRPTGSGNTIYF; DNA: TGTGCCAGCAGACCTACAGGGTCCGGAAACACCATATATTTT
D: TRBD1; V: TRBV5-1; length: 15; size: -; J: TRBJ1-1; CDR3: CASSLTGVGNTEAFF; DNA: TGCGCCAGCAGCCTGACAGGGGTGGGGAACACTGAAGCTTTCTTT
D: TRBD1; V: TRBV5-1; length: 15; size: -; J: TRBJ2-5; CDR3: CASSLRGTGQETQYF; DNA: TGCGCCAGCAGCTTGCGGGGGACAGGGCAAGAGACCCAGTACTTC
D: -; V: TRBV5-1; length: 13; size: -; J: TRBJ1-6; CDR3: CASSLADSAPLHF; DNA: TGCGCCAGCAGCTTGGCTGACAGCGCGCCCCTCCACTTT
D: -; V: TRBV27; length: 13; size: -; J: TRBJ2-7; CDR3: CASRGGPQWEQYF; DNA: TGTGCCAGCCGCGGAGGACCTCAGTGGGAGCAGTACTTC
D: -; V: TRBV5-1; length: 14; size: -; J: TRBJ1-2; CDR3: CASSLVGGPDGYTF; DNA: TGCGCCAGCAGCTTGGTCGGGGGACCTGATGGCTACACCTTC
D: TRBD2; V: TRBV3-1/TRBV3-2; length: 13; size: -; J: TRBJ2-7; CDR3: CASSQLAGYEQYF; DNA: TGTGCCAGCAGCCAACTAGCGGGCTACGAGCAGTACTTC
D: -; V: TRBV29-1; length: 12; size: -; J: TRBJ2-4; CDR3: CSVADKMNIQYF; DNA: TGCAGCGTTGCGGACAAGATGAACATTCAGTACTTC
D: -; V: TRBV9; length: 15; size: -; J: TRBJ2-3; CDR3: CASSVGGGNTDTQYF; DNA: TGTGCCAGCAGCGTAGGTGGCGGGAACACAGATACGCAGTATTTT
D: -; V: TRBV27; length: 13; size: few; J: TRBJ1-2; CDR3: CASSRQGNYGYTF; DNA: TGTGCCAGCAGTAGGCAGGGTAACTATGGCTACACCTTC
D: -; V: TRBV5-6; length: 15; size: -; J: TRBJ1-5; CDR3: CASSLGGDYNQPQHF; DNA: TGTGCCAGCAGCTTGGGGGGGGACTACAATCAGCCCCAGCATTTT
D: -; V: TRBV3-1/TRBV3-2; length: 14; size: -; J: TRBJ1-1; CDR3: CASSHLTAGTEAFF; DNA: TGTGCCAGCAGCCACTTAACGGCGGGCACTGAAGCTTTCTTT
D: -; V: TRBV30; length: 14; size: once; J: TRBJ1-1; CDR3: CAWRFGGPRGEAFF; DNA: TGTGCCTGGAGGTTTGGAGGGCCCCGAGGTGAAGCTTTCTTT
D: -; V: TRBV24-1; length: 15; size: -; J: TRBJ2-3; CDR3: CATSDSRRVADTQYF; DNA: TGTGCCACCAGTGATTCCCGCAGGGTCGCAGATACGCAGTATTTT
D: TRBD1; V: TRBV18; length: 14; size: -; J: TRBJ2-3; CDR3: CASQGTGGTDTQYF; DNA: TGTGCCAGCCAAGGGACAGGGGGCACAGATACGCAGTATTTT
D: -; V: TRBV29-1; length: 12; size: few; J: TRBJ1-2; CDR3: CSVGSVNYGYTF; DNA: TGCAGCGTTGGGTCAGTTAACTATGGCTACACCTTC
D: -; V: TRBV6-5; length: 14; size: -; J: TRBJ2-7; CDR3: CASVGQTKSYEQYF; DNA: TGTGCCAGCGTAGGACAGACAAAATCCTACGAGCAGTACTTC
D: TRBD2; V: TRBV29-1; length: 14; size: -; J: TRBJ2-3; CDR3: CSVDSGGETDTQYF; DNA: TGCAGCGTCGATAGCGGGGGGGAAACAGATACGCAGTATTTT
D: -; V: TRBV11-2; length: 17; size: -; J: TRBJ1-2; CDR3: CASSLVLRAGREDGYTF; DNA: -
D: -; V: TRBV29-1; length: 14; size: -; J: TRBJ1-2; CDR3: CSADAAGQGYGYTF; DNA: TGCAGCGCTGACGCCGCCGGACAAGGCTATGGCTACACCTTC
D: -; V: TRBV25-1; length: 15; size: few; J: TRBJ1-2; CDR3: CASSRTPQGSDGYTF; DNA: TGTGCCAGCAGTCGTACCCCACAGGGATCGGATGGCTACACCTTC
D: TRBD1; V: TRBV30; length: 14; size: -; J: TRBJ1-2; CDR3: CAWSVGTDNYGYTF; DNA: TGTGCCTGGAGTGTCGGGACAGATAACTATGGCTACACCTTC
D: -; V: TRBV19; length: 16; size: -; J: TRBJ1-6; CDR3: CASSIGQGRYNSPLHF; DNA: TGTGCCAGTAGTATCGGGCAGGGCCGATATAATTCACCCCTCCACTTT
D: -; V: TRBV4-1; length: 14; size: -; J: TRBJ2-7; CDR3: CASSQVPFSYEQYF; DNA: TGCGCCAGCAGCCAAGTCCCGTTCTCCTACGAGCAGTACTTC
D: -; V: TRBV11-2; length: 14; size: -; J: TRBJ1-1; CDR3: CASSPAYQSTEAFF; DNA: TGTGCCAGCAGCCCCGCGTACCAAAGCACTGAAGCTTTCTTT
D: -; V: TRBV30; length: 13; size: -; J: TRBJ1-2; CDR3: CAWTPGANYGYTF; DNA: TGTGCCTGGACCCCGGGGGCTAACTATGGCTACACCTTC
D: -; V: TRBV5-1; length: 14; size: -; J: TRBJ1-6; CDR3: CASSLRDTGSPLHF; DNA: TGCGCCAGCAGCTTGCGGGATACGGGGTCACCCCTCCACTTT
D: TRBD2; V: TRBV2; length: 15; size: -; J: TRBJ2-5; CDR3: CASSWTSGGEETQYF; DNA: TGTGCCAGCAGTTGGACTAGCGGGGGAGAAGAGACCCAGTACTTC
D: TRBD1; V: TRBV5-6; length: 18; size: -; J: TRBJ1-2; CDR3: CASSSTGPAGSMGYGYTF; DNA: TGTGCCAGCAGTTCGACAGGGCCTGCCGGTAGCATGGGGTATGGCTACACCTTC
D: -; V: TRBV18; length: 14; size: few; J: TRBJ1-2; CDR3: CASSPPTPNYGYTF; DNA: TGTGCCAGCTCACCACCGACACCTAACTATGGCTACACCTTC
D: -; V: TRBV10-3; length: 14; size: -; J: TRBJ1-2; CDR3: CAISGRSGGYGYTF; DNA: TGTGCCATCAGTGGGCGGAGTGGTGGTTATGGCTACACCTTC
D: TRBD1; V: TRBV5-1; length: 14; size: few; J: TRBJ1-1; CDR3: CASRDTGGSVEAFF; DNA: TGCGCCAGCAGGGATACAGGGGGCTCGGTTGAAGCTTTCTTT
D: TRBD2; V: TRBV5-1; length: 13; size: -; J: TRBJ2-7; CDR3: CASSLSGGYEQYF; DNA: TGCGCCAGCAGCCTAAGCGGGGGCTACGAGCAGTACTTC
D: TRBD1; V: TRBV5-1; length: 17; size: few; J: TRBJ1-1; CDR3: CASSREGTGGFGTEAFF; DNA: TGCGCCAGCAGCCGAGAGGGGACAGGGGGCTTTGGGACTGAAGCTTTCTTT
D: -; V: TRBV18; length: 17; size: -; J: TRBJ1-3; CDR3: CASSPSALGGSGNTIYF; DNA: TGTGCCAGCTCACCCTCCGCCCTAGGGGGCTCTGGAAACACCATATATTTT
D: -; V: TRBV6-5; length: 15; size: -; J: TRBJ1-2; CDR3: CASSPRAGVHYGYTF; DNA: TGTGCCAGCAGTCCCCGGGCAGGGGTACATTATGGCTACACCTTC
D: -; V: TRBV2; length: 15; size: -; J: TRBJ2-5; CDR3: CASSEAGSLQETQYF; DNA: TGTGCCAGCAGTGAAGCGGGCAGCCTCCAAGAGACCCAGTACTTC
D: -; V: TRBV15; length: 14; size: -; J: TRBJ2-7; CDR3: CATSRDGGVHEQYF; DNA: TGTGCCACCAGCAGAGACGGAGGGGTGCACGAGCAGTACTTC
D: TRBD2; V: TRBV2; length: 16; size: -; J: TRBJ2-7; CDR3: CASSEYQRGGSGEQYF; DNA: TGTGCCAGCAGTGAATATCAGCGGGGGGGGTCGGGCGAGCAGTACTTC
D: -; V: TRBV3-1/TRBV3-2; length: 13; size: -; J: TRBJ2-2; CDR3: CASSPRDTGELFF; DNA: TGTGCCAGCAGCCCCAGGGACACCGGGGAGCTGTTTTTT
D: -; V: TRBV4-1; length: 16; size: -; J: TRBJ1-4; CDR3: CASSLTKDRANEKLFF; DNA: TGCGCCAGCAGCCTCACCAAGGACAGAGCAAATGAAAAACTGTTTTTT
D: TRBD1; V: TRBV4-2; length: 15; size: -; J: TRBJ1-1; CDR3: CASSQDDRVNTEAFF; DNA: TGTGCCAGCAGCCAAGATGACAGGGTGAACACTGAAGCTTTCTTT
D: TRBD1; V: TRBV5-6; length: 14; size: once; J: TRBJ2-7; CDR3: CASSPGQGDYEQYF; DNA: TGTGCCAGCAGTCCGGGACAGGGGGACTACGAGCAGTACTTC
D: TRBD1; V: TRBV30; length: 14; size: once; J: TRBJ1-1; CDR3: CAWSFDRGNTEAFF; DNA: TGTGCCTGGAGTTTCGACAGGGGGAACACTGAAGCTTTCTTT
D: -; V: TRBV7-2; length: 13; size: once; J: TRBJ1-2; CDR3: CASSLENRVGYTF; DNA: TGTGCCAGCAGCTTAGAGAACAGGGTTGGCTACACCTTC